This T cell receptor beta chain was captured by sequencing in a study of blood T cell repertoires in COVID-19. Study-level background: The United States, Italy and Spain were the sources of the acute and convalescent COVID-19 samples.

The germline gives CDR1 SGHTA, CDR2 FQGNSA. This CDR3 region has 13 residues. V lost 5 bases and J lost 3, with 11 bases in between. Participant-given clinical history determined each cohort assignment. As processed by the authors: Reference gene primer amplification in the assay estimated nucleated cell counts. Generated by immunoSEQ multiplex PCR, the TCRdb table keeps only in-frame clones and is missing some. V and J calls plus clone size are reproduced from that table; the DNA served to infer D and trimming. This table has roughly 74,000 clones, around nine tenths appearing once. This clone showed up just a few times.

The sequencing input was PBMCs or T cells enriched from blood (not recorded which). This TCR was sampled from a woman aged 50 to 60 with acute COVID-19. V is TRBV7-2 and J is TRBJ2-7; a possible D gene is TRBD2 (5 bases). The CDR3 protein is CASSMGRGYEQYF. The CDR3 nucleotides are TGTGCCAGCAGCATGGGTCGGGGCTACGAGCAGTACTTC.